In its sample, the clone carrying this T cell receptor (beta chain) was seen many times. Its antigen remains unidentified. These data are taken from a study of read filtering for tumor transcriptome and immune sequencing. The overall study: By R-ISS, stages I, II and III held around 8, 16 and 7 patients. Transcriptome libraries were built from DNase-treated RNA.

V was pared by 2 bases and J by 6 bases, with 8 bases between. Germline V gene lookup returns CDR1 SGHVS and CDR2 FNYEAQ. This CDR3 spans 13 amino acids. From 350 to 500 ng of RNA, a library with molecular barcoded alpha/delta and beta/gamma adaptors was made. TCRdb analysed the reads with MiXCR anew, one entry per CDR3 protein. Of more than 100,000 distinct CDR3 sequences listed, over 10% are singletons. The study's findings and limits: Without single-read clonotypes, shared clonotype proportions correlated more between IR-seq and RNA-seq.

Sequencing was performed on a population of CD138-negative cells sorted from bone marrow. The receptor was isolated from a donor at least 40 years old with multiple myeloma. The chain couples TRBV7-6 to TRBJ1-5, with D hard to call. The DNA of the CDR3 is TGTGCCAGCAGCTTAAGTGTCTCTCAGCCCCAGCATTTT. This codes for CASSLSVSQPQHF.